This T cell receptor (beta chain) was observed in a study of blood T cell repertoires in COVID-19. The table came from immunoSEQ multiplex PCR; TCRdb's copy has only in-frame clones and leaves some out. The repertoire holds fewer than 250,000 clones, with 88% as singletons. J lost 4 bases, V lost 1 base, and 5 bases had no gene match. The germline gives CDR1 SGHDN, CDR2 FVKESK. The CDR3 spans 16 residues. This clonotype originated in a woman aged 60 to 75 with acute or convalescent COVID-19. V and J are TRBV14 and TRBJ1-2; 11 nucleotides line up with TRBD1. The sample was peripheral blood. The CDR3 spells CASSQAGTGGSYGYTF. In DNA form, the CDR3 reads TGTGCCAGCAGCCAAGCGGGGACAGGGGGAAGCTATGGCTACACCTTC.